These T cell receptor beta chains were read from a single sample in a study of beta chain features in type 1 diabetes. Profiling relied on immunoSEQ multiplex PCR, and the TCRdb table lists in-frame clones only, not all of them. The table lists around 290,000 clones, 8% of them singletons. The specimen sequenced was central memory CD4+ T cells from blood. The receptor source for this set is a woman under 30 in good health. Both conserved end residues are part of each CDR3. The D gene is left open where the match is weak. Clone size is stated in some rows and not others, as once, few, many or a class when expanded.

D gene	clone size	V gene	J gene	CDR3 DNA	CDR3 protein
NA	NA	TRBV11-3	TRBJ1-4	TGTGCCAGCAGCTTAGATCAACCAGGGGTCGGGAGTGTACTGTTTTTT	CASSLDQPGVGSVLFF
NA	few	TRBV7-2	TRBJ1-5	TGTGCCAGCAGCTTAGAGGCCCAGCCCCAGCATTTT	CASSLEAQPQHF
NA	few	TRBV14	TRBJ1-2	TGTGCCAGCAGCCAAGTAGGCAGGCCTCGGGGAAACTATGGCTACACCTTC	CASSQVGRPRGNYGYTF
NA	few	TRBV7-2	TRBJ2-1	TGTGCCAGCACCCCTCCCGGGTCTGAAGGCAATGAGCAGTTCTTC	CASTPPGSEGNEQFF
NA	NA	TRBV29-1	TRBJ1-1	TGCAGCGGGTTGAACACTGAAGCTTTCTTT	CSGLNTEAFF
NA	NA	TRBV27	TRBJ2-7	TGTGCCAGCAGTTTCCGGGACGGATCCTACGAGCAGTACTTC	CASSFRDGSYEQYF
TRBD1	few	TRBV7-8	TRBJ2-7	TGTGCCAGCAGCTATAGGACAGGAACCTACGAGCAGTACTTC	CASSYRTGTYEQYF
NA	NA	TRBV6-5	TRBJ1-3	TGTGCCAGCAGTGGGCAGACTCCTTCTGGAAACACCATATATTTT	CASSGQTPSGNTIYF
TRBD1	few	TRBV5-1	TRBJ2-7	TGCGCCAGCAGCGCAGACCCTCTGGGACAGGGGGACAACGAGCAGTACTTC	CASSADPLGQGDNEQYF
NA	few	TRBV7-2	TRBJ1-3	TGTGCCAGCAGCCTTAATGGAAACACCATATATTTT	CASSLNGNTIYF
NA	few	TRBV29-1	TRBJ1-4	TGCAGCGCGCGGGGCACCGGATGGGACCAAGGGGAAAAACTGTTTTTT	CSARGTGWDQGEKLFF
TRBD1	few	TRBV7-2	TRBJ1-2	TGTGCCAGCAGCCCAGGACAGGGCCGGGCCTATGGCTACACCTTC	CASSPGQGRAYGYTF
NA	few	TRBV7-9	TRBJ1-4	TGTGCCAGCACCCGGCAGGTTGGGGAAAAACTGTTTTTT	CASTRQVGEKLFF
TRBD1	few	TRBV9	TRBJ2-1	TGTGCCAGCAGCGTAGTGGGGACAGGGATTCCCAATGAGCAGTTCTTC	CASSVVGTGIPNEQFF
NA	many	TRBV7-8	TRBJ2-7	TGTGCCAGCAGCTTAGTGGTCAGCTTCGAGCAGTACTTC	CASSLVVSFEQYF
TRBD1	NA	TRBV2	TRBJ2-1	TGTGCCAGCAAGTGGGACAGGGGAACCCACAATGAGCAGTTCTTC	CASKWDRGTHNEQFF
TRBD1	few	TRBV6-1	TRBJ2-1	TGTGCCAGCCTGGGACAGGCGAAATACAATGAGCAGTTCTTC	CASLGQAKYNEQFF
NA	few	TRBV6-1	TRBJ2-1	TGTGCCAGCAGTCTGCGGGGATACAATGAGCAGTTCTTC	CASSLRGYNEQFF
NA	few	TRBV7-9	TRBJ2-3	TGTGCCAGCAGCTTAGGCCTGGAATTTAGCACAGATACGCAGTATTTT	CASSLGLEFSTDTQYF
NA	few	TRBV7-8	TRBJ1-6	TGTGCCAGCAGCTTAGATTTCGGCACCCTCCACTTT	CASSLDFGTLHF
NA	few	TRBV18	TRBJ1-3	TGTGCCAGCTCACCAGGGACCTCTGGAAACACCATATATTTT	CASSPGTSGNTIYF
TRBD1	NA	TRBV5-4	TRBJ2-1	TGTGCCAGCAACTCCGGACAGGGAGCCTACAATGAGCAGTTCTTC	CASNSGQGAYNEQFF
NA	many	TRBV25-1	TRBJ1-2	TGTGCCAGCAGCGTGGACGGAAACTATGGCTACACCTTC	CASSVDGNYGYTF
NA	NA	TRBV19	TRBJ2-1	TGTGCCAGTAGGACACAGGAACTCGCCTACAATGAGCAGTTCTTC	CASRTQELAYNEQFF
TRBD2	few	TRBV6-6	TRBJ2-1	TGTGCCACCGGTGGGAGGGGAAATGAGCAGTTCTTC	CATGGRGNEQFF
NA	NA	TRBV19	TRBJ2-3	TGTGCCAGTAGTATCGCACAGGGCACAGATACGCAGTATTTT	CASSIAQGTDTQYF
TRBD1	few	TRBV9	TRBJ2-2	TGTGCCAGCAGCGTACAGGACAGGCCTCGGGCCGGGGAGCTGTTTTTT	CASSVQDRPRAGELFF
NA	few	TRBV9	TRBJ1-5	TGTGCCAGCAGCGCCCACGCCTCAGGGGATCAGCCCCAGCATTTT	CASSAHASGDQPQHF
NA	many	TRBV7-2	TRBJ2-3	TGTGCCAGCAGCTTTCTAGGCACAGATACGCAGTATTTT	CASSFLGTDTQYF
NA	many	TRBV9	TRBJ1-2	TGTGCCAGCAGCCCATACATCAGGGCGGGCTACACCTTC	CASSPYIRAGYTF
NA	NA	TRBV5-1	TRBJ2-3	TGCGCCAGCAGCTATTATTCGGATACGCAGTATTTT	CASSYYSDTQYF
TRBD1	NA	TRBV18	TRBJ2-3	TGTGCCAGCTCACCACCGGGACAGGGGATCACGACAGATACGCAGTATTTT	CASSPPGQGITTDTQYF
NA	NA	TRBV28	TRBJ1-2	TGTGCCAGCAGTTTTAGATTGGGGAATGGCTACACCTTC	CASSFRLGNGYTF
NA	many	TRBV19	TRBJ2-3	TGTGCCAGTAGTATATCGGGAGATACGCAGTATTTT	CASSISGDTQYF
NA	NA	TRBV10-2	TRBJ1-6	TGCGCCAGCAGTGGGTACAGGAATAATTCACCCCTCCACTTT	CASSGYRNNSPLHF
TRBD2	few	TRBV30	TRBJ2-1	TGTGCCTGGAGTACCCCAGCGGGAGGTAGTCGCTATGAGCAGTTCTTC	CAWSTPAGGSRYEQFF
TRBD1	NA	TRBV2	TRBJ2-1	TGTGCCAGCGGAGTCGTTAGACAGGGGAGGAACAATGAGCAGTTCTTC	CASGVVRQGRNNEQFF
TRBD1	many	TRBV2	TRBJ2-5	TGTGCCAGCAGTAAACAGGGGGCGGGCCAAGAGACCCAGTACTTC	CASSKQGAGQETQYF
NA	NA	TRBV28	TRBJ1-2	TGTGCCAGCAGTTTCCATGGCTATGGCTACACCTTC	CASSFHGYGYTF
NA	few	TRBV6-5	TRBJ1-2	TGTGCCAGCAGTCGACAGCCACGATACTATGGCTACACCTTC	CASSRQPRYYGYTF
NA	few	TRBV6-1	TRBJ1-4	TGTGCCAGCAGTGATCGGGGGACGAAGCTGGAAAAACTGTTTTTT	CASSDRGTKLEKLFF
NA	NA	TRBV19	TRBJ2-4	TGTGCCAGTAGTATCTTTGCCGGTGTTCAGTACTTC	CASSIFAGVQYF
NA	NA	TRBV7-3	TRBJ1-2	TGTGCCAGCAGCTTACTTCAGGGAATGGGCTACACCTTC	CASSLLQGMGYTF
NA	few	TRBV7-9	TRBJ2-2	TGTGCCAGCAGCTTTACGGAGACCGGGGAGCTGTTTTTT	CASSFTETGELFF
NA	NA	TRBV11-1	TRBJ2-2	TGTGCCAGCAGCTGGGACATCCGATCTAACACCGGGGAGCTGTTTTTT	CASSWDIRSNTGELFF
NA	few	TRBV19	TRBJ1-2	TGTGCCAGTAGTATCTCAGAAGCTCGGTATGGCTACACCTTC	CASSISEARYGYTF
NA	NA	TRBV5-4	TRBJ2-7	TGTGCCAGCAGCTTACGCCTAGCGCGCTCCTACGAGCAGTACTTC	CASSLRLARSYEQYF
NA	few	TRBV5-1	TRBJ1-1	TGCGCCAGCAGCTTGGGAGTACTCAACACTGAAGCTTTCTTT	CASSLGVLNTEAFF
TRBD1	few	TRBV29-1	TRBJ2-3	TGCAGCGTTGGACAGGGCCGCGCAGATACGCAGTATTTT	CSVGQGRADTQYF
TRBD1	few	TRBV19	TRBJ2-3	TGTGCCAGTGGTGACAGGGGCACAGATACGCAGTATTTT	CASGDRGTDTQYF
NA	few	TRBV7-3	TRBJ2-6	TGTGCCAGCAGCACAACCGACAGGCCCTCTGGGGCCAACGTCCTGACTTTC	CASSTTDRPSGANVLTF
NA	NA	TRBV2	TRBJ2-7	TGTGCCAGCACTCGCGATGTGGCGGTATACGAGCAGTACTTC	CASTRDVAVYEQYF